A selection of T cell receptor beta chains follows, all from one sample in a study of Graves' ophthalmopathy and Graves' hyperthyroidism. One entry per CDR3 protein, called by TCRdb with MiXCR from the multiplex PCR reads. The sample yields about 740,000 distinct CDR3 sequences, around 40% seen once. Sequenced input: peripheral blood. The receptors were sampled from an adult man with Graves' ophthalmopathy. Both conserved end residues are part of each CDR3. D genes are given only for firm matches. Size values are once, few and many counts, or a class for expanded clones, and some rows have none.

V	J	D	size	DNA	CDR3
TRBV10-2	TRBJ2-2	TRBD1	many	TGCGCCAGCAGTGCGGGGAAACAGGGGGGCCTGGAGCTGTTTTTT	CASSAGKQGGLELFF
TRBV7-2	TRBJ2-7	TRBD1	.	TGTGCCAGCAGCACTACGGGACAGGGGGCGCACGAGCAGTACTTC	CASSTTGQGAHEQYF
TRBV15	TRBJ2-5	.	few	TGTGCCAGCAGTCTGCCAGGGGTTGGGGAGACCCAGTACTTC	CASSLPGVGETQYF
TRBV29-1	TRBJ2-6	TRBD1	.	TGCAGCGTTGAAACCCCGGGACAGGATAGCTCTGGGGCCAACGTCCTGACTTTC	CSVETPGQDSSGANVLTF
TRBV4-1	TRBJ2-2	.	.	TGCGCCACCCACGAGACGAACACCGGGGAGCTGTTTTTT	CATHETNTGELFF
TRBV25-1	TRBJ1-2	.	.	TGTGCCAGCAGCCCCTTGGACAGTTTCTATGGCTACACCTTC	CASSPLDSFYGYTF
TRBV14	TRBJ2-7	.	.	TGTGCCAGCAGCCTCCACACGGGGACACATACCGTATACGAGCAGTACTTC	CASSLHTGTHTVYEQYF
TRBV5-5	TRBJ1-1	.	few	TGTGCCAGCAGCTTGATCGCAGGGGTAAACACTGAAGCTTTCTTT	CASSLIAGVNTEAFF
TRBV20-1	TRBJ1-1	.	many	TGCAGTGCTAGCAGGGCAGGGGTTGAAGCTTTCTTT	CSASRAGVEAFF
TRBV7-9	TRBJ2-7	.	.	TGTGCCAGCAGCTTATCGTCGGAGGGGAAGCAGTACTTC	CASSLSSEGKQYF
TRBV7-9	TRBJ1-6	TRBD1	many	TGTGCCAGCAGCTTAGGAGGGGGCCGGAGGAATTCACCCCTCCACTTT	CASSLGGGRRNSPLHF
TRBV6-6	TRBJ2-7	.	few	TGTGCCACCCGGGACTTGTCCTACGAGCAGTACTTC	CATRDLSYEQYF
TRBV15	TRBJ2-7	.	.	TGTGCCACCAGCAGAGGAGGGGAGTACGAGCAGTACTTC	CATSRGGEYEQYF
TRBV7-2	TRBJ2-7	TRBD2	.	TGTGCCAGCACCGGGACTAGCGAAACCCAATTTTACGAGCAGTACTTC	CASTGTSETQFYEQYF
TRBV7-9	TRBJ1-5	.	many	TGTGCCAGCAGCTTTGACGCAGGGCCCAGGGCTATGCAGCCCCAGCATTTT	CASSFDAGPRAMQPQHF
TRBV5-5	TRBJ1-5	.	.	TGTGCCAGCAGCCACCCTCCGGGGGCCCGGTGGGGCAATCAGCCCCAGCATTTT	CASSHPPGARWGNQPQHF
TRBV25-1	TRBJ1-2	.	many	TGTGCCAGCAGTGACGCCCCCCAGGGCGGCTACACCTTC	CASSDAPQGGYTF
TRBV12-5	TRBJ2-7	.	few	TGTGCTAGTGGTCTTTACAAATACGAGCAGTACTTC	CASGLYKYEQYF
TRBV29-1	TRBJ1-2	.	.	TGCAGCGTTCGCACTAGCGGCTACACCTTC	CSVRTSGYTF
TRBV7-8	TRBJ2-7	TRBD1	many	TGTGCCAGCAGCCCCCAGGTAGGGGGCGGGTACGAGCAGTACTTC	CASSPQVGGGYEQYF
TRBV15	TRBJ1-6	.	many	TGTGCCACCAGCAGACCGGACAGCTCTGGTTCACCCCTCCACTTT	CATSRPDSSGSPLHF
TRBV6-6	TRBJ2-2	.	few	TGTGCCAGCAGTTACAACCCAAACACCGGGGAGCTGTTTTTT	CASSYNPNTGELFF
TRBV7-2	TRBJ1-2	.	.	TGTGCCAGCAGCCAAGCGGACAGCCCCTATGGCTACACCTTC	CASSQADSPYGYTF
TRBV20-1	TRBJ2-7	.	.	TGCAGTGTACTGGGAAGTAGCTCCTACGGGCAGTACTTC	CSVLGSSSYGQYF
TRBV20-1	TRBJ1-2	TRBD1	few	TGCAGTGCTAGGGAACAGGGGATTGGGGTGGCGACTAACTATGGCTACACCTTC	CSAREQGIGVATNYGYTF
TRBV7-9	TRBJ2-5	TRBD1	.	TGTGCCAGCAGCCCTCTGGGACAGGGTCGGGAGACCCAGTACTTC	CASSPLGQGRETQYF
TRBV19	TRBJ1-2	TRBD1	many	TGTGCCAGTAGTGTACCGGGACAGGCGTCCGGGAGCTACACCTTC	CASSVPGQASGSYTF
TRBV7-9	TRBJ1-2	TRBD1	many	TGTGCCAGCAGCACCGGGACAGGGGTTAGCTATGGCTACACCTTC	CASSTGTGVSYGYTF
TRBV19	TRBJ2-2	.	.	TGTGCCAGTAGTATAGATCCTTGGGGAAGGACGAACACCGGGGAGCTGTTTTTT	CASSIDPWGRTNTGELFF
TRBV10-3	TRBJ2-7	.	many	TGTGCCATCTCCCAAGCCTACGAGCAGTACTTC	CAISQAYEQYF
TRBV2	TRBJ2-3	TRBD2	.	TGTGCCAGCACCTCGGGAGGGGGGACCACAGATACGCAGTATTTT	CASTSGGGTTDTQYF
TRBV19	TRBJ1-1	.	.	TGTGCCAGTAGTATAGCCGGGGAGAACACTGAAGCTTTCTTT	CASSIAGENTEAFF
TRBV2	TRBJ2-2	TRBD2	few	TGTGCCAGCAGTGAATACGGCGGGAGAGCTACCGGGGAGCTGTTTTTT	CASSEYGGRATGELFF
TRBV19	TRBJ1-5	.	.	TGTGCCAGTAGACTGGGGACGTCGAGTCAGCCCCAGCATTTT	CASRLGTSSQPQHF
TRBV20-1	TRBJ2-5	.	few	TGCAGTGCTAGAGGAGGGAACAGGGAGACCCAGTACTTC	CSARGGNRETQYF
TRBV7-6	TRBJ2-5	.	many	TGTGCCAGCAGCCGAGGGCCGGGGCACGCAGAGACCCAGTACTTC	CASSRGPGHAETQYF
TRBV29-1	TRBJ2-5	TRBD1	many	TGCAGCGTTGTTGGGACAGGGGGTTTAGCTGAGACCCAGTACTTC	CSVVGTGGLAETQYF
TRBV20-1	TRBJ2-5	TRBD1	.	TGCAGTTTCCTGGGACAGCCGAAGGAGACCCAGTACTTC	CSFLGQPKETQYF
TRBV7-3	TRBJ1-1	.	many	TGTGCCAGCAGCCGTCACCCGAACACTGAAGCTTTCTTT	CASSRHPNTEAFF
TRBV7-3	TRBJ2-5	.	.	TGTGCCAGCAGCGTGATCGGGGGAAAAGAGACCCAGTACTTC	CASSVIGGKETQYF
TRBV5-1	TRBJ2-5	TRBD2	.	TGCGCCAGCAGCTTGGACGGGGCTAGCGGGAGGGAGACCCAGTACTTC	CASSLDGASGRETQYF
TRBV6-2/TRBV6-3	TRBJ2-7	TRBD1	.	TGTGCCAGCAGTTCAACAGGGGAAATAAGCTACGAGCAGTACTTC	CASSSTGEISYEQYF
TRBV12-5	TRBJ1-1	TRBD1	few	TGTGCTAGTGGTTTGGTTACCGGGACAGATACTGAAGCTTTCTTT	CASGLVTGTDTEAFF
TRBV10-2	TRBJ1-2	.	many	TGCGCCAGCACGGGCGGGAACTATGGCTACACCTTC	CASTGGNYGYTF
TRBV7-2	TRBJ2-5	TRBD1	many	TGTGCCAGCAGCCCTCGACAGGGGCGGCAGACCCAGTACTTC	CASSPRQGRQTQYF
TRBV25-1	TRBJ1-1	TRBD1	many	TGTGCCAGCAGGGCAGGGGGCACTGAAGCTTTCTTT	CASRAGGTEAFF
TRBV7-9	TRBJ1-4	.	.	TGTGCCAGCAGCTTGGGGGAATCACTGTTTTTT	CASSLGESLFF
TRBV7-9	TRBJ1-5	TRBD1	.	TGTGCCAGCAGCTTGGGGGGACAGGGTGGAAGCAATCAGCCCCAGCATTTT	CASSLGGQGGSNQPQHF
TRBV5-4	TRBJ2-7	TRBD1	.	TGCGCCAGCAGCCCTGGGACAGGGGGCCAGTACGAGCAGTACTTC	CASSPGTGGQYEQYF
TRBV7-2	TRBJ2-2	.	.	TGTGCCAGCAGTCCCTTTTCGGGGGAAAACACCGGGGAGCTGTTTTTT	CASSPFSGENTGELFF